This TCR beta chain was observed in a study of blood T cell repertoires in COVID-19. At the level of the study: The study drew acute and convalescent COVID-19 samples from the United States, Italy and Spain. From T cells, B-cell-depleted T cells, or PBMCs came the material, which was cDNA or gDNA.

This clone came up once. Original methodology: The authors estimated nucleated cell counts from reference gene primer amplification. Method: immunoSEQ multiplex PCR; TCRdb's copy keeps in-frame clones and lacks some. V and J calls and clone size are as listed in that table; D and trimming were resolved from the DNA. The sample lists about 200,000 clones, approximately 81% occurring once. The CDR3 consists of 18 residues. The V and J ends lost 6 bases and 0 bases respectively, with 23 bases between them. Germline values: CDR1 SQVTM, CDR2 ANQGSEA. The sequenced material came from peripheral blood. This chain connects TRBV29-1 to TRBJ1-4; D might be TRBD1 (6 bases). The sequence came from a woman older than 75 with acute or convalescent COVID-19. CDR3 sequence reads: CSVETTGAIYPTNEKLFF. The CDR3 nucleotides read TGCAGCGTCGAGACGACAGGAGCCATCTACCCAACTAATGAAAAACTGTTTTTT.